These T cell receptor beta chains were read from a single sample in a study of post-analysis software for immune sequencing data. From the PCR reads, TCRdb called clonotypes with MiXCR, one entry per CDR3 protein. The repertoire includes hundreds of thousands of distinct CDR3 sequences, approximately 53% of them detected once, and 4.6% sits in the top ten. The sample was blood. Receptor source: a girl aged 10 to 17 with multiple sclerosis. The CDR3 runs from the conserved cysteine through the conserved F or W. D genes are given only for firm matches. Clone size appears in some rows only: once, few, many, or a class for an expanded clone.

J: TRBJ1-2; V: TRBV20-1; size: few; D: TRBD1; CDR3: CSARRQGAGGYTF; DNA: TGCAGTGCTAGACGACAGGGGGCCGGTGGCTACACCTTC
J: TRBJ1-1; V: TRBV5-1; size: few; D: -; CDR3: CASSLVSGTEAFF; DNA: TGCGCCAGCAGCTTGGTGTCCGGTACTGAAGCTTTCTTT
J: TRBJ2-1; V: TRBV6-5; size: -; D: -; CDR3: CASSYPASGGNEQFF; DNA: TGTGCCAGCAGTTACCCAGCCTCTGGGGGGAATGAGCAGTTCTTC
J: TRBJ2-3; V: TRBV10-3; size: -; D: TRBD1; CDR3: CAIGLGTAVTDTQYF; DNA: TGTGCCATAGGCCTAGGGACAGCTGTCACAGATACGCAGTATTTT
J: TRBJ2-3; V: TRBV9; size: -; D: -; CDR3: CASSEGISRDTQYF; DNA: TGTGCCAGCAGCGAGGGGATTAGTCGAGATACGCAGTATTTT
J: TRBJ2-3; V: TRBV5-6; size: -; D: -; CDR3: CASSRRPGERVTDTQYF; DNA: TGTGCCAGCAGCCGTCGTCCGGGGGAACGAGTGACAGATACGCAGTATTTT
J: TRBJ2-5; V: TRBV29-1; size: -; D: -; CDR3: CSVEVLGSSAETQYF; DNA: TGCAGCGTTGAAGTGTTAGGGTCCTCGGCAGAGACCCAGTACTTC
J: TRBJ2-7; V: TRBV6-6; size: -; D: -; CDR3: CASAKAPYEQYF; DNA: TGTGCCAGCGCTAAAGCCCCCTACGAGCAGTACTTC
J: TRBJ1-2; V: TRBV15; size: -; D: -; CDR3: CATSRDRMDRGYGYTF; DNA: TGTGCCACCAGCAGAGATCGTATGGATCGGGGCTATGGCTACACCTTC
J: TRBJ1-6; V: TRBV4-1; size: -; D: TRBD1; CDR3: CASTKAGDREPYNSPLHF; DNA: TGCGCCAGCACCAAAGCCGGGGACAGGGAGCCATATAATTCACCCCTCCACTTT
J: TRBJ2-1; V: TRBV13; size: few; D: TRBD2; CDR3: CASSSGLAIYNEQFF; DNA: TGTGCCAGCAGCTCCGGACTAGCGATTTACAATGAGCAGTTCTTC
J: TRBJ2-7; V: TRBV18; size: -; D: TRBD1; CDR3: CASSPTGVEQYF; DNA: TGTGCCAGCTCACCCACAGGGGTCGAGCAGTACTTC
J: TRBJ2-2; V: TRBV5-1; size: -; D: -; CDR3: CASSFEGAGELFF; DNA: TGCGCCAGCAGCTTCGAAGGGGCCGGGGAGCTGTTTTTT
J: TRBJ2-7; V: TRBV5-1; size: -; D: TRBD2; CDR3: CASSEGSGIRHEQYF; DNA: TGCGCCAGCAGCGAGGGCAGCGGGATCCGCCACGAGCAGTACTTC
J: TRBJ2-7; V: TRBV6-5; size: once; D: -; CDR3: CASSRSSPRDEQYF; DNA: TGTGCCAGCAGCCGGTCGAGCCCCCGAGACGAGCAGTACTTC
J: TRBJ2-7; V: TRBV20-1; size: -; D: -; CDR3: CSASPGGGLYEQYF; DNA: TGCAGTGCTAGTCCCGGAGGAGGATTATACGAGCAGTACTTC
J: TRBJ2-5; V: TRBV10-3; size: -; D: -; CDR3: CAISESNREGETQYF; DNA: TGTGCCATCAGTGAGTCGAACAGGGAGGGAGAGACCCAGTACTTC
J: TRBJ1-6; V: TRBV6-5; size: -; D: -; CDR3: CASSYGRGRNSPLHF; DNA: TGTGCCAGCAGTTACGGGAGGGGAAGGAATTCACCCCTCCACTTT
J: TRBJ1-4; V: TRBV2; size: -; D: TRBD1; CDR3: CASSVGQDTNEKLFF; DNA: TGTGCCAGCAGTGTCGGACAGGATACTAATGAAAAACTGTTTTTT
J: TRBJ1-1; V: TRBV20-1; size: few; D: -; CDR3: CSARRAGLTEAFF; DNA: TGCAGTGCTAGAAGGGCGGGGTTGACTGAAGCTTTCTTT
J: TRBJ2-5; V: TRBV5-6; size: -; D: -; CDR3: CASSGWRGPGGETQYF; DNA: TGTGCCAGCAGCGGTTGGCGGGGTCCCGGAGGAGAGACCCAGTACTTC
J: TRBJ1-5; V: TRBV29-1; size: -; D: -; CDR3: CSVDMGGNQPQHF; DNA: TGCAGCGTTGATATGGGGGGGAATCAGCCCCAGCATTTT
J: TRBJ2-4; V: TRBV20-1; size: few; D: TRBD2; CDR3: CSAGMGGNIQYF; DNA: TGCAGTGCTGGCATGGGAGGGAACATTCAGTACTTC
J: TRBJ1-1; V: TRBV6-5; size: few; D: -; CDR3: CASSAGIMNTEAFF; DNA: TGTGCCAGCAGTGCCGGGATAATGAACACTGAAGCTTTCTTT
J: TRBJ2-1; V: TRBV29-1; size: few; D: -; CDR3: CSVGLGVNEQFF; DNA: TGCAGCGTTGGGCTTGGGGTGAATGAGCAGTTCTTC
J: TRBJ2-5; V: TRBV20-1; size: -; D: -; CDR3: CSAFSRGTQYF; DNA: TGCAGTGCTTTCTCTAGGGGGACCCAGTACTTC
J: TRBJ2-7; V: TRBV5-5; size: -; D: -; CDR3: CASSTDPASGLWGAHEQYF; DNA: TGTGCCAGCAGCACGGACCCCGCCTCGGGTCTATGGGGGGCCCACGAGCAGTACTTC
J: TRBJ2-1; V: TRBV6-5; size: few; D: TRBD2; CDR3: CASSYYNRLAGVDNEQFF; DNA: TGTGCCAGCAGTTATTACAATCGACTAGCGGGAGTGGACAATGAGCAGTTCTTC
J: TRBJ2-7; V: TRBV7-9; size: once; D: -; CDR3: CAGGASSYAQYF; DNA: TGTGCCGGAGGGGCATCTTCTTACGCGCAGTACTTC
J: TRBJ2-1; V: TRBV5-1; size: -; D: TRBD1; CDR3: CASSLGAGTVYNEQFF; DNA: TGCGCCAGCAGCTTGGGGGCCGGGACAGTTTACAATGAGCAGTTCTTC
J: TRBJ2-3; V: TRBV30; size: once; D: TRBD2; CDR3: CAWTAGVPPDTQYF; DNA: TGTGCCTGGACGGCGGGGGTACCACCAGATACGCAGTATTTT
J: TRBJ2-4; V: TRBV2; size: -; D: -; CDR3: CASIPGANGVIQYF; DNA: TGTGCCAGCATCCCAGGAGCTAACGGGGTCATTCAGTACTTC
J: TRBJ2-3; V: TRBV7-2; size: -; D: -; CDR3: CASSLKSGSRTDTQYF; DNA: TGTGCCAGCAGCTTGAAGAGCGGGTCCCGCACAGATACGCAGTATTTT
J: TRBJ2-7; V: TRBV7-9; size: -; D: -; CDR3: CASSFNRDLIYEQYF; DNA: TGTGCCAGCAGCTTCAACCGGGACTTGATCTACGAGCAGTACTTC
J: TRBJ2-6; V: TRBV20-1; size: once; D: TRBD1; CDR3: CSAFGQGALGANVLTF; DNA: TGCAGTGCTTTCGGACAGGGGGCGCTTGGGGCCAACGTCCTGACTTTC
J: TRBJ2-3; V: TRBV5-1; size: -; D: -; CDR3: CASSLVAWRTDTQYF; DNA: TGCGCCAGCAGCTTGGTGGCTTGGAGGACAGATACGCAGTATTTT
J: TRBJ2-7; V: TRBV12-3/TRBV12-4; size: -; D: -; CDR3: CASSLRHEQYF; DNA: TGTGCCAGCAGCCTCCGCCACGAGCAGTACTTC
J: TRBJ2-5; V: TRBV20-1; size: -; D: -; CDR3: CSANSRTGGTETQYF; DNA: TGCAGTGCTAACTCAAGGACTGGCGGGACGGAGACCCAGTACTTC
J: TRBJ2-7; V: TRBV20-1; size: -; D: TRBD1; CDR3: CSASLRDRGHYEQYF; DNA: TGCAGTGCTAGCCTGCGGGACAGGGGCCATTACGAGCAGTACTTC
J: TRBJ1-1; V: TRBV20-1; size: few; D: -; CDR3: CSAPIGSQTSGAFF; DNA: TGCAGTGCACCCATCGGGTCCCAGACAAGTGGGGCTTTCTTT
J: TRBJ2-1; V: TRBV18; size: -; D: -; CDR3: CASSPGRGSLNEQFF; DNA: TGTGCCAGCTCCCCCGGAAGAGGCAGCCTCAATGAGCAGTTCTTC
J: TRBJ2-1; V: TRBV24-1; size: -; D: TRBD2; CDR3: CATSDPGRGSNEQFF; DNA: TGTGCCACCAGTGACCCTGGGCGGGGGTCAAATGAGCAGTTCTTC
J: TRBJ2-7; V: TRBV7-9; size: few; D: TRBD2; CDR3: CASSFGAVTSAYEQYF; DNA: TGTGCCAGCAGCTTCGGCGCTGTAACTAGCGCCTACGAGCAGTACTTC
J: TRBJ2-1; V: TRBV20-1; size: -; D: -; CDR3: CSMAGLAAYNEQFF; DNA: TGCAGTATGGCGGGACTGGCCGCCTACAATGAGCAGTTCTTC
J: TRBJ2-1; V: TRBV12-3/TRBV12-4; size: few; D: TRBD2; CDR3: CASRPTSGGWNNEQFF; DNA: TGTGCCAGCAGACCGACTAGCGGGGGGTGGAACAATGAGCAGTTCTTC
J: TRBJ2-7; V: TRBV4-1; size: -; D: TRBD2; CDR3: CASSQGIAGSSYEQYF; DNA: TGCGCCAGCAGCCAAGGTATAGCGGGGTCCTCCTACGAGCAGTACTTC
J: TRBJ2-1; V: TRBV20-1; size: -; D: -; CDR3: CSAPRTVGNEQFF; DNA: TGCAGTGCTCCCCGGACAGTGGGGAATGAGCAGTTCTTC
J: TRBJ2-1; V: TRBV7-3; size: -; D: TRBD2; CDR3: CASSLTPLGSGVYNEQFF; DNA: TGTGCCAGCAGCTTAACCCCCCTAGGGAGCGGGGTTTACAATGAGCAGTTCTTC
J: TRBJ2-7; V: TRBV29-1; size: few; D: -; CDR3: CSVGRLDTYEQYF; DNA: TGCAGCGTTGGAAGGCTGGATACCTACGAGCAGTACTTC
J: TRBJ1-5; V: TRBV12-3/TRBV12-4; size: -; D: -; CDR3: CASSPGPTASSNQPQHF; DNA: TGTGCCAGCAGTCCCGGACCGACAGCAAGCAGCAATCAGCCCCAGCATTTT
J: TRBJ1-2; V: TRBV20-1; size: -; D: -; CDR3: CSATDSNGYTF; DNA: TGCAGTGCTACGGACAGTAACGGCTACACCTTC
J: TRBJ2-1; V: TRBV5-1; size: -; D: TRBD2; CDR3: CASSLDSGGMGNEQFF; DNA: TGCGCCAGCAGCTTGGACAGCGGGGGCATGGGAAATGAGCAGTTCTTC
J: TRBJ1-2; V: TRBV11-3; size: -; D: -; CDR3: CASSLVDPGGYTF; DNA: TGTGCCAGCAGCTTAGTTGATCCAGGTGGCTACACCTTC